The 4 T cell receptor beta chains in this list originate from one sample, sequenced in a study of OX40 agonist ivuxolimab in advanced cancers. Here immunoSEQ multiplex PCR was the method, and the copy in TCRdb shows in-frame clones only, minus some. The data contain approximately 79,000 clones, around 87% of them singletons. The specimen comprised CD4+ or CD8+ T cells sorted from blood, sampled in a trial of the OX40 agonist ivuxolimab. Receptors originate from an adult with an advanced solid tumor such as melanoma, head and neck, liver or kidney cancer.

The chain carries TRBV28 and TRBJ2-2; D might be TRBD1 or TRBD2, each matching 5 bases. The V end lost 3 bases, the J end lost 7 bases, and 9 bases lay between the germline ends. This CDR3 is built from 13 residues. From germline, CDR1 is MDHEN and CDR2 SYDVKM. The CDR3, as DNA: TGTGCCAGCAGTTTGGGGGTCCGCGGGGAGCTGTTTTTT. Translating gives CASSLGVRGELFF.

V is TRBV10-1 and J is TRBJ2-2, with D hard to call. V was shortened by 10 bases and J by 2 bases, with 14 bases between the two germline ends. Looked up from germline, CDR1 is WNHNN and CDR2 is SYGVQD (reference sequence). The CDR3 totals 14 residues. Here the CDR3 reads CATSSAGNTGELFF. In DNA, the CDR3 is TGCGCCACTTCGTCGGCAGGCAACACCGGGGAGCTGTTTTTT.

CDR3 nucleotide sequence: TGTGCCAGTAGTCCTGGGACAGGGAGCGGGATATATGGCTACACCTTC. It codes for CASSPGTGSGIYGYTF. V is TRBV19 and J is TRBJ1-2; the match to TRBD1 covers 9 bases. Per the germline V gene, CDR1 is LNHDA and CDR2 is SQIVND (reference sequence). The CDR3 has 16 amino acids. Germline trimming cut 5 bases from V and 5 bases from J; bases unmatched to any gene: 12.

The V call is TRBV6-1, the J call TRBJ1-2; D is unclear. V was shortened by 0 bases and J by 7 bases, with 12 bases between the two germline ends. CDR1 MNHNS and CDR2 SASEGT come from the germline V gene. This CDR3 spans 14 amino acids. DNA of the CDR3: TGTGCCAGCAGTGAAGCGCATCAGAATTCTGGCTACACCTTC. Its protein product is CASSEAHQNSGYTF.